Shown below are 21 T cell receptor beta chains from a single sample sequenced in a study of T cells expressing NK-cell markers. Reprocessing the 5' RACE reads, TCRdb reports a single entry for every CDR3 protein and omits DNA. The repertoire table contains 300,000 to 500,000 distinct CDR3 sequences. The sequenced sample consisted of blood T cells: a sorted CD56 or NKG2C T cell subset, CD4+ or CD8+ T cells, or bulk PBMC T cells (not recorded which). The origin of the receptors is a woman in her fifties or sixties in good health.

The chain links TRBV3-1 to TRBJ2-2; checking the TCRdb D call of TRBD2 is not possible without DNA. The CDR3 extends over 17 amino acids. In germline, CDR1 is LGHDT, CDR2 YNNKEL (reference sequence). CDR3 amino acids: CASSQEVLAGGTGELFF.

This chain uses TRBV5-1 with TRBJ2-7; TCRdb selects TRBD1, and the lack of DNA leaves this call unchecked. The CDR3 loop spans 12 amino acids. Germline-derived CDR1 and CDR2 are SGHRS and YFSETQ. The CDR3 sequence is CASKGQLYEQYF.

This chain links TRBV5-5 with TRBJ2-7. The CDR3 runs 12 residues. Germline-derived CDR1 and CDR2 are SGHKS and YYEKEE (reference sequence). The CDR3 here is CASSLGKKEQYF.

The V and J genes are TRBV12-3 or TRBV12-4 and TRBJ2-7. The CDR3 runs 16 residues. This chain's CDR3 is CASSLALIGRAHEQYF.

This chain uses TRBV5-1 with TRBJ1-1. This CDR3 is 15 amino acids long. Germline V gives CDR1 SGHRS, CDR2 YFSETQ. The CDR3 sequence is CASSLEPTLNTEAFF.

This rearrangement joins TRBV25-1 to TRBJ2-2; TCRdb picks TRBD1, but there is no DNA to check that call. There are 13 residues in the CDR3. Germline-derived CDR1 and CDR2 are MGHDK and SYGVNS. CDR3 residues: CASKGTGPGELFF.

The chain is built from TRBV14 and TRBJ2-3; the D call from TCRdb, TRBD2, cannot be confirmed without DNA. CDR3 length: 15 amino acids. Germline V gene sequence: CDR1 SGHDN, CDR2 FVKESK. The chain's CDR3 is CASRSAGVLWDTQYF. The variable domain in full, with the rest retrieved from reference TRBV14 and TRBJ2-3, is EAGVTQFPSHSVIEKGQTVTLRCDPISGHDNLYWYRRVMGKEIKFLLHFVKESKQDESGMPNNRFLAERTGGTYSTLKVQPAELEDSGVYFCASRSAGVLWDTQYFGPGTRLTVL.

J is TRBJ2-7 and V is TRBV9. The CDR3 has 13 amino acids. Per the germline V gene, CDR1 is SGDLS and CDR2 is YYNGEE. The CDR3 sequence is CASSVGPANEQYF.

The CDR3 loop reads CSARRPGLGTDTQYF. The chain is built from TRBV20-1 and TRBJ2-3; TCRdb calls TRBD1, which cannot be checked without DNA. The germline V gene encodes CDR1 DFQATT and CDR2 SNEGSKA (reference sequence). The CDR3 has 15 amino acids.

V and J are TRBV5-1 and TRBJ2-1; checking the TCRdb D call of TRBD2 is not possible without DNA. Germline V gives CDR1 SGHRS, CDR2 YFSETQ. The CDR3 contains 15 residues. The CDR3 reads CASSLYTSGRNEQFF.

The chain links TRBV29-1 to TRBJ2-5; TCRdb reports TRBD1, a call that lacks DNA to check it against. The V gene's germline CDR1 is SQVTM and CDR2 ANQGSEA. The CDR3 extends over 13 amino acids. This CDR3 is CSVPLGGAETQYF.

This CDR3 reads CASSLRDYNSYEQYF. V usage is TRBV27 and J usage is TRBJ2-7; no DNA is available, so the TRBD2 call from TCRdb remains unchecked. Germline V CDR1 and CDR2: MNHEY, SMNVEV (reference sequence). This CDR3 has 15 amino acids.

The chain combines TRBV5-1 with TRBJ2-1; the TRBD2 assignment by TCRdb is unverifiable without DNA. CDR1 is SGHRS and CDR2 is YFSETQ in the germline V gene. The length of the CDR3 is 14 residues. The CDR3 sequence: CASSPNSGGNEQFF.

This chain links TRBV20-1 with TRBJ2-2; without DNA, the TCRdb call of TRBD2 cannot be checked. The CDR3 length is 18 residues. Per the germline V gene, CDR1 is DFQATT and CDR2 is SNEGSKA (reference sequence). This CDR3 is CSAKKNLAGELWTGELFF.

The genes are TRBV7-9 and TRBJ2-1; TCRdb designates TRBD1, a call that cannot be tested without DNA. The CDR3 is 15 amino acids. Germline V gene data show CDR1 as SEHNR and CDR2 as FQNEAQ (reference sequence). The chain's CDR3 is CASRADRGITNEQFF.

V gene TRBV7-8 combines with J gene TRBJ2-1; the D gene TCRdb calls, TRBD2, cannot be checked with no DNA. Germline-derived CDR1 and CDR2 are SGHVS and FQNEAQ. The CDR3 has 13 amino acids. The CDR3 loop reads CASSAGLADEQFF.

V usage is TRBV5-1 and J usage is TRBJ1-3; the TRBD1 assignment by TCRdb is unverifiable without DNA. CDR1 SGHRS and CDR2 YFSETQ come from the germline V gene. The CDR3 sequence is 16 residues long. The CDR3 sequence is CASSLEQVFSGNTIYF. The full variable domain, completed using reference TRBV5-1 and TRBJ1-3, is KAGVTQTPRYLIKTRGQQVTLSCSPISGHRSVSWYQQTPGQGLQFLFEYFSETQRNKGNFPGRFSGRQFSNSRSEMNVSTLELGDSALYLCASSLEQVFSGNTIYFGEGSWLTVV.

The J gene is TRBJ2-5, the V gene TRBV3-1; TCRdb outputs TRBD1, but without DNA this stays unchecked. The CDR3 is 15 amino acids. Germline V lookup: CDR1 LGHDT, CDR2 YNNKEL (reference sequence). Here the CDR3 reads CASSQRMGEGETQYF.

The V gene is TRBV20-1, the J gene TRBJ2-1; without DNA, the TCRdb call of TRBD2 cannot be checked. Germline V gives CDR1 DFQATT, CDR2 SNEGSKA (reference sequence). This CDR3 region has 16 residues. The CDR3 protein is CSARPPAGGPVDEQFF.

V is TRBV6-2 or TRBV6-3 and J is TRBJ2-3; TCRdb returns TRBD2, unconfirmable since there is no DNA. Germline CDR1 and CDR2: MNHEY and SVGEGT. This CDR3 is 15 amino acids long. CDR3 loop: CASSSVLVVADTQYF.

The rearrangement joins TRBV18 to TRBJ1-2. The germline gives CDR1 KGHSH, CDR2 LQKENI. The CDR3 loop spans 11 amino acids. The CDR3: CASRQLNGYTF.